This T cell receptor beta chain was identified during a study of CD8+ T cells in alopecia areata. Whole-study results and caveats: Sharing of TCR sequences between patients (possibly for HLA-related reasons) was less clear than in mice. More clonal than normal scalp was lesional scalp, particularly alopecia totalis/universalis.

The CDR3 totals 16 residues. V shed 1 base and J shed 1 base, with 13 bases lying between them. Germline CDR1 is LNHNV and CDR2 is YYDKDF (reference sequence). RNA extraction and reverse transcription yielded cDNA as sequencing template. Data came from immunoSEQ multiplex PCR; TCRdb stores just in-frame clones and leaves some out. Of more than 90,000 clones in the sample, roughly 69% were seen once. Comment on this clone: What it recognizes is unknown.

The sequencing sample was made of CD4+ T cells sorted from blood. V gene TRBV15 combines with J gene TRBJ2-5; tentatively, D is TRBD1 (7 bases). This clonotype was sampled from a human donor in good health. The CDR3 region is CATSRARGRTQETQYF. The CDR3 DNA is TGTGCCACCAGCAGAGCCAGGGGGAGGACCCAAGAGACCCAGTACTTC.